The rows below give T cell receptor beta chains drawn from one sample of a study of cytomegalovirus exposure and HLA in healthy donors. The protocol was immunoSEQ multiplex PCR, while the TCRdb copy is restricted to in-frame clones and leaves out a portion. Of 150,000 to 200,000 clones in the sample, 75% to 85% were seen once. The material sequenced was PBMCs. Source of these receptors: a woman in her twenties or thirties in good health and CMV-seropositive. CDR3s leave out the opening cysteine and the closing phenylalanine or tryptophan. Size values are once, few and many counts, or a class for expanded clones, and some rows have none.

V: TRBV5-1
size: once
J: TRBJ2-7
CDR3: ASSFPRGPGEDEQY

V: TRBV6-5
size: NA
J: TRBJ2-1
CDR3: ASSYSSSLGAHEQF

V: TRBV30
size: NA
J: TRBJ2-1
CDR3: ALAGATYNEQF

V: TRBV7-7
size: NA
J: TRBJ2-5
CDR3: ASSLAWSSGTGETQY

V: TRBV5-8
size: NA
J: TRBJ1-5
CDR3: ASSLRGGSPQH

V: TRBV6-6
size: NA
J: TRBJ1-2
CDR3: ASSYSEGRGYT

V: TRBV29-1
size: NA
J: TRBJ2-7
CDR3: SGSEEALSEQY

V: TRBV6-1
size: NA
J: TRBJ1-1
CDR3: ASSARTLENTEAF

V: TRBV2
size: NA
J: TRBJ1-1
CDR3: ASSEYTGMNTEAF

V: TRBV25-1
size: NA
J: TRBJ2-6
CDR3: ASSEVSPLSGANVLT

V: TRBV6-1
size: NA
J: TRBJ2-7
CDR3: ASSEVRGSYEQY

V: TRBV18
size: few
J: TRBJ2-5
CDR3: ASSSQETQY

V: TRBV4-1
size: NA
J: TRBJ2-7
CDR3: ASSRGQGAGTSGNYEQY

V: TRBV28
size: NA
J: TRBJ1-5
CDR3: ASSLLGTEYQPQH

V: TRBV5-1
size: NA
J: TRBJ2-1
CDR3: ASSLVAGSNEQF

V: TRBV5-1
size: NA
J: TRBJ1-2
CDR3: ASSVGQANYGYT

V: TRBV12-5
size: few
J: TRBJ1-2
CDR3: ASGLGQGSGYT

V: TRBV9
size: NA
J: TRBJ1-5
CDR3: ASSVGQGNQPQH

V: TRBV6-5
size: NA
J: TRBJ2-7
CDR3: ASSYSRQVSYEQY

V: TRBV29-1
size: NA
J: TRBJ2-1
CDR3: SVERPGLASGEQF

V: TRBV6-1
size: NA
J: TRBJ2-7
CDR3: ASSEAGRIPLPEQY

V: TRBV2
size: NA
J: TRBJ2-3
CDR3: ASRRGADTQY

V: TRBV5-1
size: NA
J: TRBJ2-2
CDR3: ASSPLLAATGELF

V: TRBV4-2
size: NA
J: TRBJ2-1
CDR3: ASSQSRAGGDNEQF

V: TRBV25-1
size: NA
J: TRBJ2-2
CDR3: ASSDTRQGVGELF

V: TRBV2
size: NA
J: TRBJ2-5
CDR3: ASRLYGSAPQTQY

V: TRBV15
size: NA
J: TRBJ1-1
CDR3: ATSRDWTPNTEAF

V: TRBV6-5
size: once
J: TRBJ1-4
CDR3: ASSATGFEKLF

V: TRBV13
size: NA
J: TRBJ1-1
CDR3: ASSLRRGLQLMNTEAF

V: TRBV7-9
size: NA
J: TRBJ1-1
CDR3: ASSLSRDTEAF

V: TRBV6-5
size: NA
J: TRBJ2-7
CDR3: ASSPGHSLLREQY

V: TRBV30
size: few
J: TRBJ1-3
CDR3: AWSVAHTRGD

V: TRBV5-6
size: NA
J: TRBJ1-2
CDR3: ASSKGLHYGYT

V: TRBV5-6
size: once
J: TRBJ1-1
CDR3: ASSRALGHAEAF

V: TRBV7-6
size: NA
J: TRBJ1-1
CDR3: ASSLGPRTEAF

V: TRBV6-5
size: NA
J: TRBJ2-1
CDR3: ASSYGLAANNNEQF

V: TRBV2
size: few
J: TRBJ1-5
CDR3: ATRRSVVNQPQH

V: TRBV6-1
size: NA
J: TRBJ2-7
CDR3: ASSGQGGGRYEQY

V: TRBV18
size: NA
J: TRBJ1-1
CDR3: ASSWGENTEAF

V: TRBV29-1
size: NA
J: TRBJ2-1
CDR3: SVELAGGPSGEQF

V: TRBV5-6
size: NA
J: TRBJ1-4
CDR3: ASSLGRGEKLF

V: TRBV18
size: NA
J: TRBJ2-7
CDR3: ASSRQDSYEQY

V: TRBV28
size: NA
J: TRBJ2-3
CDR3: ASRSLAGVEDTQY

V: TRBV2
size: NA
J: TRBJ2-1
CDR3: ASKYVEHEQF

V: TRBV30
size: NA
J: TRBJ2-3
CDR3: AWSEGGGDTQY

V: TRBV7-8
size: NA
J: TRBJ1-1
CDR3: ASSLDGKNTEAF

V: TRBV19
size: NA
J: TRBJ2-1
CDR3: ATRSTGTQQF

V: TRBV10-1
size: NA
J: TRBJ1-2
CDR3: ASSDPGIGVYT

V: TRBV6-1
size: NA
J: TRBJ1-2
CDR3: ASSAEASET

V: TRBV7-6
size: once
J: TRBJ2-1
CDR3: ASSGGTDNEQF

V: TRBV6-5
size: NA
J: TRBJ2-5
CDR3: ASSTSTLKETQY

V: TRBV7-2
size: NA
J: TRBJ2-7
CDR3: ASSLNTGLATRGEQY

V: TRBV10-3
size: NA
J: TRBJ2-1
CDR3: AISNSGDAYNEQF

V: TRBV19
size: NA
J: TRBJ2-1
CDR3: ASSWSYQGRLNEQF

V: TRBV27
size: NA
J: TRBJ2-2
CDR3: ASSFEAGVGATGELF